This TCR beta chain was captured in a study of Ad26.COV2.S vaccination and SARS-CoV-2 variants. Study in general: A COV1001 Ad26.COV2.S trial-arm participant provided the sample. Study-level results: The placebo group had lower spike-specific TCR breadth than the vaccine recipients did.

This table comes from immunoSEQ multiplex PCR, and its TCRdb copy is limited to in-frame clones, with some not included. The sample consists of approximately 450,000 clones, approximately 90% of them appearing once. CDR3 size: 15 residues. V shed 5 bases and J 6 bases; nucleotides not matched to a gene: 13. CDR1 SGHNT and CDR2 YYREEE come from the germline V gene (reference sequence). Specified treatment: 19 received Ad26.COV2.S at low or high dose, single or two shots; 5 received placebo; per-sample allocation not given. Sampling happened 63 days after the first vaccine or placebo injection. As for this clone: What it binds is unknown.

This chain uses TRBV5-4 with TRBJ2-7; 8 positions match TRBD2. Sample: peripheral blood, taken in a trial of Ad26.COV2.S vaccine versus placebo. The source is a person aged 18-60 years who received the Ad26.COV2.S COVID-19 vaccine or a placebo. This CDR3 reads CASSREGTRRAEQYF. The DNA of the CDR3 is TGTGCCAGCAGTCGGGAGGGAACAAGACGGGCCGAGCAGTACTTC.